The entry below describes one T cell receptor (beta chain). These data are taken from a study of T cell responses to AZD1222 COVID-19 vaccine. The table came from immunoSEQ multiplex PCR; TCRdb's copy has only in-frame clones and leaves some out. The sample yields 150,000 to 200,000 clones, around 90% seen once. The CDR3 covers 14 residues. V trimming: 4 bases; J trimming: 4 bases; junction bases outside the gene matches: 5. The germline CDR1 and CDR2 sequences are SGHRS and YFSETQ. The genes are TRBV5-1 and TRBJ2-7; 10 bases match TRBD1. The source material was peripheral blood, sampled on day 0 of AZD1222 vaccination. The receptor was derived from an adult in good health. CDR3 DNA: TGCGCCAGCAGCCGGGGGACAGGGGAATACGAGCAGTACTTC. It specifies CASSRGTGEYEQYF.